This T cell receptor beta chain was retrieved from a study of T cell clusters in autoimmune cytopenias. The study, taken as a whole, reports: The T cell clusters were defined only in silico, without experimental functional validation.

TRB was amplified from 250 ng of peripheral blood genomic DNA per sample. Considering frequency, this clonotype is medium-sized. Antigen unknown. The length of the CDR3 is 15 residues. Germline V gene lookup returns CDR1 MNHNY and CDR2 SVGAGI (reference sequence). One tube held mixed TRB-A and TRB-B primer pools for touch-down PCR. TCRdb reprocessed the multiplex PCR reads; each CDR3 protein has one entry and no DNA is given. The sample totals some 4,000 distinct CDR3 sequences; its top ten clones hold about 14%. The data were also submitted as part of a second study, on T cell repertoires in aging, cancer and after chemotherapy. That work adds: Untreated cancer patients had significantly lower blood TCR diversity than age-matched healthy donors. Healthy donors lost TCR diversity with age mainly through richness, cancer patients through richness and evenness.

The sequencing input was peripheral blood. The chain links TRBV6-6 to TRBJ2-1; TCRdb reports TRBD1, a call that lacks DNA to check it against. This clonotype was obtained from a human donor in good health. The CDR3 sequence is CASSQGQSSYNEQFF.